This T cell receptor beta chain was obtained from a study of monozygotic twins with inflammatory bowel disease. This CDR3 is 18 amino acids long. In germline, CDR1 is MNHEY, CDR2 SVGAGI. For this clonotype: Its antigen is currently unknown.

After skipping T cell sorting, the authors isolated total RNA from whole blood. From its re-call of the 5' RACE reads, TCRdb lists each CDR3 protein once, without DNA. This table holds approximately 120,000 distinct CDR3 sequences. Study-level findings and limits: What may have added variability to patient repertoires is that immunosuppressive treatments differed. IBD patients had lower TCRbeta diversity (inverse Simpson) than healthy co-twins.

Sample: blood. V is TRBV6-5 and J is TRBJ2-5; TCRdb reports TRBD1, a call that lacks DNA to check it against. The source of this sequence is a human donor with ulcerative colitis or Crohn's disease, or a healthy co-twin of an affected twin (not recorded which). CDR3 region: CASSYPGIVRAVQETQYF.